Sequencing of this TCR beta chain was carried out in a study of lymphopenia after photon versus proton radiotherapy. This CDR3 region has 13 residues. The germline CDR1 and CDR2 sequences are MNHEY and SMNVEV (reference sequence). Trimming pared 1 base from V and 7 bases from J, leaving 10 bases between. Whole-study results and caveats: Oligoclonal CD8+ Temra expansion after nadir drove photon patients' diversity drop. Under photons, naive T cells and diversity fell while effector/memory populations rose.

Assay: immunoSEQ multiplex PCR; the TCRdb copy retains only in-frame clones and omits some. The data show tens of thousands of clones, over 70% seen once. As to this clone: Its cognate antigen is unknown.

The receptor's source is a man aged 60-69 years with pancreatic cancer. This specimen was peripheral blood, taken from a patient treated with proton-based radiotherapy. The chain carries TRBV27 and TRBJ1-2, with D perhaps matching TRBD1 (5 bases). CDR3 residues: CASSLWGEGGYTF. As DNA, the CDR3 is TGTGCCAGCAGTTTATGGGGGGAGGGTGGCTACACCTTC.